The 4 T cell receptor beta chains listed next were all sequenced from one sample in a study of blood T cells in healthy people across ages. Primed by a sample-barcoded 5' primer and a J-beta primer mix, a second PCR proceeded for about 6 to 12 cycles. TCRdb reprocessed the 5' RACE reads with MiXCR, giving one entry per CDR3 protein. The data show some 800,000 distinct CDR3 sequences, under 55% seen once. Input material: blood. The receptors were gathered from a man between 60 and 75 years old in good health.

The rearrangement links TRBV18 to TRBJ2-7, with a possible D match to TRBD1 (6 bases). The V gene lost 8 bases and the J gene lost 5 bases, with 22 bases spanning the gap. The CDR3 sequence is 15 residues long. In germline, CDR1 is KGHSH, CDR2 LQKENI. CDR3 sequence (DNA): TGTGCCAGCACACTGCCGATGGGACAATACCACGAGCAGTACTTC. It yields the protein CASTLPMGQYHEQYF.

This clonotype was detected many times. The chain recombines TRBV7-2 with TRBJ2-5, with D perhaps TRBD1 (5 bases). CDR1 and CDR2 from the germline V gene are SGHTA and FQGNSA. The CDR3 is 13 amino acids. V was shortened by 3 bases and J by 4 bases, with 9 bases between the two germline ends. Here the CDR3 reads CASSFGRGETQYF. For the CDR3, the DNA is TGTGCCAGCAGCTTTGGTAGGGGAGAGACCCAGTACTTC.

CDR3 sequence: CSARTADGYTF. Here the CDR3 DNA reads TGCAGCGCGCGAACTGCGGATGGCTACACCTTC. The chain couples TRBV29-1 to TRBJ1-2, with D uncertain. Germline assignment: CDR1 SQVTM and CDR2 ANQGSEA. CDR3 length equals 11 residues. Trimming cost V 7 bases and J 6 bases, with 12 bases left between them.

As regards this clonotype: This may be a read error, as it is one base from a much larger clone. The CDR3 DNA reads TGCAGCATTGCTCCGGGGGGGGCCTACAATGAGCAGTTCTTC. It codes for CSIAPGGAYNEQFF. V and J are TRBV29-1 and TRBJ2-1; 8 positions agree with TRBD2. V was clipped by 8 bases and J by 2 bases; unmatched bases: 8. Germline CDR1 is SQVTM and CDR2 is ANQGSEA. The CDR3 length is 14 residues.